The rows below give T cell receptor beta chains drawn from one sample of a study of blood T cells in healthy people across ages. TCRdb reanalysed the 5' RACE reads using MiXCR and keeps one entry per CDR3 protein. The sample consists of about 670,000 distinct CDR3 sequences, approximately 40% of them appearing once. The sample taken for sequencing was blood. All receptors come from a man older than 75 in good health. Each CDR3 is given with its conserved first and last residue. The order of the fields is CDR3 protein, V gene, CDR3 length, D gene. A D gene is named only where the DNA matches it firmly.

CASSLGTFPEKLFF	TRBV7-2	14	NA
CASSGLVYEQYF	TRBV25-1	12	NA
CASRRTGWEQYF	TRBV6-2/TRBV6-3	12	TRBD1
CATSSLGERVQGTQYF	TRBV15	16	NA
CASSTPGLRPEQFF	TRBV7-9	14	NA
CASSPQVGQGNNSPLHF	TRBV4-3	17	TRBD1
CASSLWGPGETQYF	TRBV12-3/TRBV12-4	14	NA
CSAWDRRYEKLFF	TRBV20-1	13	NA
CASTSRRTGAGANVLTF	TRBV6-2/TRBV6-3	17	TRBD1
CASSLDLTSTDTQYF	TRBV7-2	15	NA
CASSQKRQGAGYTF	TRBV4-2	14	TRBD1
CASSQLGTGQETQYF	TRBV4-2	15	TRBD1
CSARDLQGAYQPQHF	TRBV20-1	15	NA
CASSGLAGDPNTQYF	TRBV12-3/TRBV12-4	15	TRBD2
CASSLAGTRSANEQFF	TRBV12-3/TRBV12-4	16	TRBD2
CASRPTGQGTREQFF	TRBV12-3/TRBV12-4	15	TRBD1
CAGPGLAGYEQYF	TRBV3-1	13	TRBD2
CASRMGQFPNEQFF	TRBV6-2/TRBV6-3	14	TRBD1
CASSYDSGGSRSYEQYF	TRBV6-2/TRBV6-3	17	TRBD2
CASSLAPTGLETQYF	TRBV11-2	15	TRBD1
CASQPGQTYEQYF	TRBV6-1	13	NA
CASSLAASGPETQYF	TRBV7-3	15	TRBD2
CASSLGGRATYEQYF	TRBV5-4	15	NA
CASRTGGGKLFF	TRBV25-1	12	TRBD1
CSAASGSQETQYF	TRBV20-1	13	TRBD2
CASSVGLSGSSYNEQFF	TRBV9	17	TRBD2
CATSREGGNQETQYF	TRBV15	15	NA
CASRLSVGATDTQYF	TRBV6-2/TRBV6-3	15	NA
CASSSRQGLQETQYF	TRBV5-5	15	TRBD1
CASSQLGLAGGNEQFF	TRBV4-2	16	TRBD2
CASGRDVSSYNEQFF	TRBV2	15	NA
CASRRQGATNEKLFF	TRBV12-3/TRBV12-4	15	TRBD1
CASSLTYTEAFF	TRBV12-3/TRBV12-4	12	NA
CASSQDGTFLQPQHF	TRBV3-1	15	NA
CATSDGPTSGSYEQYF	TRBV24-1	16	TRBD2
CASSIAGTSGSYEQYF	TRBV19	16	TRBD2
CASSLSLGGGTEAFF	TRBV7-2	15	NA
CATSEGNRETQYF	TRBV15	13	NA
CASSDGTAQETQYF	TRBV5-1	14	NA
CASSFGEPTDTQYF	TRBV28	14	NA
CASSELAGRYEQYF	TRBV2	14	TRBD2
CSVGSGSSLREQYF	TRBV29-1	14	TRBD2
CASSESGQNTEAFF	TRBV10-1	14	NA
CASSQNRGATEAFF	TRBV4-3	14	TRBD1
CATSADGYEQYF	TRBV24-1	12	NA
CASSQGLAGGPYNEQFF	TRBV13	17	TRBD2
CSAFDSSGYNEQFF	TRBV20-1	14	NA
CASSQHSPGKNIQYF	TRBV4-3	15	NA
CASSDVIGAKNIQYF	TRBV10-1	15	NA
CSATGTRSGANVLTF	TRBV20-1	15	NA
CASSERGNEQYF	TRBV7-3	12	NA
CSATTGTDTQYF	TRBV20-1	12	NA
CASSQVSNEQFF	TRBV4-2	12	NA
CASSQDWGRVADTQYF	TRBV4-3	16	NA
CASSEAGHHHNSPLHF	TRBV6-1	16	NA
CATSDPNGNEQFF	TRBV24-1	13	NA
CASRRLAGGPEQYF	TRBV6-2/TRBV6-3	14	TRBD2